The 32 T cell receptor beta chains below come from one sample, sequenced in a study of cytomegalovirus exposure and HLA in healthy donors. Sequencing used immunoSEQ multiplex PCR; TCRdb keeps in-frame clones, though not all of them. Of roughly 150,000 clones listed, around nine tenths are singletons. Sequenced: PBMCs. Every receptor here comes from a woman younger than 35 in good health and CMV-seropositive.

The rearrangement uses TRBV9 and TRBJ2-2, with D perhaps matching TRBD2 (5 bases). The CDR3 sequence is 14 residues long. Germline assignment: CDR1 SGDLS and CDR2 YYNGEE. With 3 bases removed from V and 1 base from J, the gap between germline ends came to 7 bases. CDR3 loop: CASSESGNTGELFF. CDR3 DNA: TGTGCCAGCAGCGAGAGCGGGAACACCGGGGAGCTGTTTTTT.

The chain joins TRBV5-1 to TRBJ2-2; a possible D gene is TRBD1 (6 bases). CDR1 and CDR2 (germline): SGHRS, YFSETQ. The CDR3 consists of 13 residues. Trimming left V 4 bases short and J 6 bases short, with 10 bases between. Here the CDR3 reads CASSPQGSGELFF. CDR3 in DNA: TGCGCCAGCAGCCCCCAGGGGTCCGGGGAGCTGTTTTTT.

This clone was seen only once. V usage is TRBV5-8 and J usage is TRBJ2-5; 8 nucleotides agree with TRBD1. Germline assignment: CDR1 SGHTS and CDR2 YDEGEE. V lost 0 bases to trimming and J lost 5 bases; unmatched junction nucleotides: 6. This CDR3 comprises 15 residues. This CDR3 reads CASSLGGTGGETQYF. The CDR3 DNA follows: TGTGCCAGCAGCTTGGGTGGGACAGGAGGGGAGACCCAGTACTTC.

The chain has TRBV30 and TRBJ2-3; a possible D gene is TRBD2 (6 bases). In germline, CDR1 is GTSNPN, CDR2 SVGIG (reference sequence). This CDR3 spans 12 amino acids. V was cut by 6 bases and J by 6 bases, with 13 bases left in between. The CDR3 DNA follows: TGTGCCTGCCAAGTCGGAGGGGATACGCAGTATTTT. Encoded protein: CACQVGGDTQYF.

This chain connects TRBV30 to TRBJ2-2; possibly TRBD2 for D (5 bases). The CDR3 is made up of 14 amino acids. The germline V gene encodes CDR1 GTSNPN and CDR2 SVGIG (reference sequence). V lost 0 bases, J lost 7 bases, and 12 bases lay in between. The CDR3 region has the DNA TGTGCCTGGAGTGTGGGATACCGGGGCGGGGAGCTGTTTTTT. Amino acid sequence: CAWSVGYRGGELFF.

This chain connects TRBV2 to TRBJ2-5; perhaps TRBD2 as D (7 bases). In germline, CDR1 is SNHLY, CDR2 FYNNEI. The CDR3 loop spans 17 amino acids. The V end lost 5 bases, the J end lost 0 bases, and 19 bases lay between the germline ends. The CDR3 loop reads CASSIKGGDFYQETQYF. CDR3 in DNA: TGTGCCAGCAGTATAAAAGGGGGGGACTTCTACCAAGAGACCCAGTACTTC.

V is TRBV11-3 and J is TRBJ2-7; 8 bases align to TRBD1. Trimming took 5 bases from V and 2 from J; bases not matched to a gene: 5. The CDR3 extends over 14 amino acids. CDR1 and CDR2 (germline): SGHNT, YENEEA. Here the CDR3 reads CASSAQGGTYEQYF. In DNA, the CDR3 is TGTGCCAGCAGCGCACAGGGGGGCACCTACGAGCAGTACTTC.

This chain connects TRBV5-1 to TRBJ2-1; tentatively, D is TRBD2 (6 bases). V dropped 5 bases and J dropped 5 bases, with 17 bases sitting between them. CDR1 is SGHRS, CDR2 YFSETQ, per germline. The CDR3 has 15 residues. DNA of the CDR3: TGCGCCAGCAGTCAAACTAGCCTAACTAACAATGAGCAGTTCTTC. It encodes CASSQTSLTNNEQFF.

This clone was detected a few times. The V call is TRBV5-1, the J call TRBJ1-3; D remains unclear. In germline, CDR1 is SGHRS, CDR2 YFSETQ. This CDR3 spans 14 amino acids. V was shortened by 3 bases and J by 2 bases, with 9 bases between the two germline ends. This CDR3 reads CASSSGVTGNTIYF. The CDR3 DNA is TGCGCCAGCAGCTCAGGCGTTACTGGAAACACCATATATTTT. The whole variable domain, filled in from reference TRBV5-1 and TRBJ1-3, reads KAGVTQTPRYLIKTRGQQVTLSCSPISGHRSVSWYQQTPGQGLQFLFEYFSETQRNKGNFPGRFSGRQFSNSRSEMNVSTLELGDSALYLCASSSGVTGNTIYFGEGSWLTVV.

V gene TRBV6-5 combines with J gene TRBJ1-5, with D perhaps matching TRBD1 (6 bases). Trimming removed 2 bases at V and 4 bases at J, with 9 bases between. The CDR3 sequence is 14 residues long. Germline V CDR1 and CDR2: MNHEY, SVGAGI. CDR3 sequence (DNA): TGTGCCAGCAGTTACGGGCAGGGGAATCAGCCCCAGCATTTT. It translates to CASSYGQGNQPQHF.

CDR3 DNA: TGCGCCAGCCCCAGTCTTGGTTCTAATGAAAAACTGTTTTTT. The encoded protein is CASPSLGSNEKLFF. This chain uses TRBV5-1 with TRBJ1-4, with no clear D. Germline CDR1 and CDR2: SGHRS and YFSETQ. The V end was cut by 7 bases, the J end by 3 bases, with 13 bases between. The CDR3 contains 14 residues.

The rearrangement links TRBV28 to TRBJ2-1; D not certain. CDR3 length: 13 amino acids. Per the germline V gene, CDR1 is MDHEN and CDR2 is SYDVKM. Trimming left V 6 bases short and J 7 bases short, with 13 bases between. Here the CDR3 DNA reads TGTGCCAGCAGCCCCTTCCGGAGAAATGAGCAGTTCTTC. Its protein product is CASSPFRRNEQFF.

The CDR3 sequence is CASSPPAGTSGREQETQYF. For the CDR3, the DNA is TGTGCCAGCAGCCCACCCGCCGGGACTAGCGGGAGAGAGCAAGAGACCCAGTACTTC. The J gene is TRBJ2-5, the V gene TRBV11-2; 14 bases agree with TRBD2. Germline CDR1 and CDR2: SGHAT and FQNNGV. The CDR3 runs 19 residues. The V segment lost 5 bases and the J segment 2 bases; nucleotides outside the gene matches: 13.

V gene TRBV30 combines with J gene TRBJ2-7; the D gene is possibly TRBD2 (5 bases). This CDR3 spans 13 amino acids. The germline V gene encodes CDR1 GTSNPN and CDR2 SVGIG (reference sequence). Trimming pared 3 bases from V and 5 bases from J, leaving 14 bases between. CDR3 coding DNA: TGTGCCTGGAGCGTGTCACCGGGGAACGAGCAGTACTTC. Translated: CAWSVSPGNEQYF.

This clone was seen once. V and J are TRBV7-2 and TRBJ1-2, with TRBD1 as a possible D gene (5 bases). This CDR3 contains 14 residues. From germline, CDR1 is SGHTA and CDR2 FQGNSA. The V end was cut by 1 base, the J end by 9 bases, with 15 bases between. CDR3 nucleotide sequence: TGTGCCAGCAGCTTAGGCGTCAGGGTGGAGAGCTACACCTTC. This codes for CASSLGVRVESYTF.

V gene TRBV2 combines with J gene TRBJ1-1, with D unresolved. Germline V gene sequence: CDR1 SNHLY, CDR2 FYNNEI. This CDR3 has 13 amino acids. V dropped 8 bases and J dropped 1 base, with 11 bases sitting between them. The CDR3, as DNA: TGTGCCAGCTCTCAACAGCCGAACACTGAAGCTTTCTTT. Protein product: CASSQQPNTEAFF.

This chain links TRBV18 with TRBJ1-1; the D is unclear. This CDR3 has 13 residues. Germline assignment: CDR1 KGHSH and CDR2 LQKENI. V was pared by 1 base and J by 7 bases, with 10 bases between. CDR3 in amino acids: CASSPQRSGEAFF. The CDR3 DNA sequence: TGTGCCAGCTCACCACAAAGAAGCGGTGAAGCTTTCTTT.

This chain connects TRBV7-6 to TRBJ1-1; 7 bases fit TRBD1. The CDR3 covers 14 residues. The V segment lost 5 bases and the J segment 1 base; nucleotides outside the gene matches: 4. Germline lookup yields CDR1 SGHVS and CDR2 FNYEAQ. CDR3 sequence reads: CASSPGQKNTEAFF. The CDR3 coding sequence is TGTGCCAGCAGCCCGGGACAGAAGAACACTGAAGCTTTCTTT.

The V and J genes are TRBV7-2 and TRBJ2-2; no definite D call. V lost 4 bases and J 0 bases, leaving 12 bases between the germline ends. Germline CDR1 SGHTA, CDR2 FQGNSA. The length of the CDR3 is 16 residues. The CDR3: CASSYYHSTNTGELFF. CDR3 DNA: TGTGCCAGCAGCTACTACCATTCGACGAACACCGGGGAGCTGTTTTTT.

The CDR3 spells CAWSRGRVQNTEAFF. In nucleotides, the CDR3 is TGTGCCTGGAGCAGGGGCCGTGTCCAGAACACTGAAGCTTTCTTT. The chain carries TRBV30 and TRBJ1-1, with a weak D call TRBD1 (6 bases). The CDR3 sequence is 15 residues long. Trimming removed 3 bases at V and 1 base at J, with 15 bases between. CDR1 GTSNPN and CDR2 SVGIG come from the germline V gene (reference sequence).

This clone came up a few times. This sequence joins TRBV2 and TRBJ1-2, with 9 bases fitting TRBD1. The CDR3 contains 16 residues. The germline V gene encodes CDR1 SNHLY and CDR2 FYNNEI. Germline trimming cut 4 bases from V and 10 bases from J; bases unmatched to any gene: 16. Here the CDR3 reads CASSVGQGSLGSSYTF. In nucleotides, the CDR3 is TGTGCCAGCAGTGTGGGACAGGGTTCTCTCGGTAGCTCCTACACCTTC.

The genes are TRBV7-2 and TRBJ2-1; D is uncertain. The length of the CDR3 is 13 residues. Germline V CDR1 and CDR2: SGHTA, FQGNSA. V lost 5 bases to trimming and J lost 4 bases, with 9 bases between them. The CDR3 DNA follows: TGTGCCAGCAGCCCCCCTCTTTACAATGAGCAGTTCTTC. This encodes CASSPPLYNEQFF.

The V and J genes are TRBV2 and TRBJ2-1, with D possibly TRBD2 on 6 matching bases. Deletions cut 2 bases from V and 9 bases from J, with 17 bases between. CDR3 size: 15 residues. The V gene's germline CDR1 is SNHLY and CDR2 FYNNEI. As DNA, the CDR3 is TGTGCCAGCAGTGAATTTTTGGGAGGTACCCTTGAGCAGTTCTTC. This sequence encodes CASSEFLGGTLEQFF.

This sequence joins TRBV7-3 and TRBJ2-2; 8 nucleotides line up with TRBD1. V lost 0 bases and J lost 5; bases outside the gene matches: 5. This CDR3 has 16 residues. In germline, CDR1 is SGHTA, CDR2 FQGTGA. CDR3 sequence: CASSLTSTGVTGELFF. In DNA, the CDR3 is TGTGCCAGCAGCTTAACGTCGACAGGGGTTACCGGGGAGCTGTTTTTT.

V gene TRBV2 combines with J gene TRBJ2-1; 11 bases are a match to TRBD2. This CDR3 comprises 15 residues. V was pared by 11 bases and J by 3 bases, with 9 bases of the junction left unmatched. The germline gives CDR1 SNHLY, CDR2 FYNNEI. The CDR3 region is CAPGSSGRYYNEQFF. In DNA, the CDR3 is TGTGCCCCGGGGTCTAGCGGGAGGTACTACAATGAGCAGTTCTTC.

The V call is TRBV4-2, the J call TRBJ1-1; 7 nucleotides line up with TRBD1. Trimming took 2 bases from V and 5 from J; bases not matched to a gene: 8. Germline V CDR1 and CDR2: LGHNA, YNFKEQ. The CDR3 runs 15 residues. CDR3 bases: TGTGCCAGCAGCCAAAACACAGGGGTAAGGACTGAAGCTTTCTTT. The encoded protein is CASSQNTGVRTEAFF.

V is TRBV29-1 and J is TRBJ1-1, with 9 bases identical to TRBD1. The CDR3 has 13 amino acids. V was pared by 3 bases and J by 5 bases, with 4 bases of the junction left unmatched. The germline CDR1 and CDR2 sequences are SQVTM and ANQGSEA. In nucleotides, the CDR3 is TGCAGCGTTGACGGGGACAGGGAAACTGAAGCTTTCTTT. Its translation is CSVDGDRETEAFF.

The CDR3 sequence is CASSPSAGVSTDTQYF. For the CDR3, the DNA is TGTGCCAGCAGCCCCTCAGCGGGAGTTAGCACAGATACGCAGTATTTT. J is TRBJ2-3 and V is TRBV7-2, with 8 positions matching TRBD2. CDR3 size: 16 residues. J lost 0 bases, V lost 5 bases, and 7 bases had no gene match. Germline V gene lookup returns CDR1 SGHTA and CDR2 FQGNSA.

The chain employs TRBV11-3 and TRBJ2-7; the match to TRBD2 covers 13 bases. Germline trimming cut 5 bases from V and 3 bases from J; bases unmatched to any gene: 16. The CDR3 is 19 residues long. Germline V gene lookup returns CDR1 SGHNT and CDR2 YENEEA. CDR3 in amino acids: CASSMGTSGAGWLLYEQYF. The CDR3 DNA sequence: TGTGCCAGCAGCATGGGGACTAGCGGGGCCGGGTGGCTCCTCTACGAGCAGTACTTC.

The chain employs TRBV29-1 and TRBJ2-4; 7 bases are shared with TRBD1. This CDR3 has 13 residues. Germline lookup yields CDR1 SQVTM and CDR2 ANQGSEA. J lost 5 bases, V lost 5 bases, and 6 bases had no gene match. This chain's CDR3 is CSVLQGFENIQYF. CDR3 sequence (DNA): TGCAGCGTTTTACAGGGGTTCGAAAACATTCAGTACTTC.

The CDR3 reads CAWRVGAGTDTQYF. As DNA, the CDR3 is TGTGCCTGGAGAGTGGGGGCTGGCACAGATACGCAGTATTTT. This rearrangement joins TRBV30 to TRBJ2-3; TRBD1 might be the D (6 bases). The CDR3 length is 14 residues. Trimming shortened V by 3 bases and J by 1 base, and 11 bases separated the two germline ends. Germline lookup yields CDR1 GTSNPN and CDR2 SVGIG (reference sequence).

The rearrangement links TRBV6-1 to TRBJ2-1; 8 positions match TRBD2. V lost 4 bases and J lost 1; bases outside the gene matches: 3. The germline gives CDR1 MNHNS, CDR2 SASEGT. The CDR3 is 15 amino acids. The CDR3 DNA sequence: TGTGCCAGCAGTGTCCGGGAGGGGTCCTACAATGAGCAGTTCTTC. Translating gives CASSVREGSYNEQFF.